A single sample is the source of the 27 T cell receptor beta chains below, sequenced in a study of T cell repertoires in cytomegalovirus infection. TCRdb used MiXCR to reprocess the reads, holding one entry per CDR3 protein. The sample shows about 330,000 distinct CDR3 sequences, more than 9% of them seen only once. What was sequenced was PBMCs. Source of these receptors: a human donor in good health (CMV status not recorded). Some clones in this sample may be carry-over from other donors' samples.

This clonotype was detected many times. The genes are TRBV25-1 and TRBJ2-1; no definite D call. Trimming pared 5 bases from V and 7 bases from J, leaving 18 bases between. The germline CDR1 and CDR2 sequences are MGHDK and SYGVNS. The CDR3 spans 15 residues. The CDR3: CASSRTVDVRNEQFF. CDR3 sequence (DNA): TGTGCCAGCAGTCGCACAGTTGATGTGCGGAATGAGCAGTTCTTC.

This clonotype was recorded at least ten times. This chain links TRBV7-2 with TRBJ2-1; TRBD1 aligns across 8 bases. CDR3 size: 17 residues. Germline V CDR1 and CDR2: SGHTA, FQGNSA. Germline trimming cut 5 bases from V and 7 bases from J; bases unmatched to any gene: 16. The CDR3 is CASSKTGVWVKDNEQFF. DNA of the CDR3: TGTGCCAGCAGCAAGACAGGGGTTTGGGTCAAGGATAATGAGCAGTTCTTC.

This clonotype was counted ten times or more. The CDR3 region is CASSLHLAGVPQTQYF. The CDR3 DNA follows: TGTGCCAGCAGTTTACACCTAGCGGGGGTCCCCCAGACCCAGTACTTC. V and J are TRBV12-3 or TRBV12-4 and TRBJ2-5; TRBD2 matches at 10 bases. The CDR3 is 16 amino acids. Trimming at V came to 2 bases and at J to 6 bases, leaving 9 bases not matched to a gene.

The V call is TRBV6-2 or TRBV6-3, the J call TRBJ2-1; 7 positions agree with TRBD1. Germline loops: CDR1 MNHEY, CDR2 SVGEGT. The ends lost 0 bases at V and 0 bases at J; junction bases unmatched: 8. The CDR3 runs 18 residues. The DNA of the CDR3 is TGTGCCAGCAGTTACTCCTGGACAGGCCGGAGCTCCTACAATGAGCAGTTCTTC. Residues: CASSYSWTGRSSYNEQFF.

This clonotype was seen a handful of times. V usage is TRBV5-4 and J usage is TRBJ2-3; 9 bases agree with TRBD2. V was pared by 4 bases and J by 1 base, with 10 bases of the junction left unmatched. Germline lookup yields CDR1 SGHNT and CDR2 YYREEE (reference sequence). The CDR3 loop spans 17 amino acids. The CDR3 nucleotides read TGTGCCAGCAGCCCTATCGTGCGGGGGGGCGGCACAGATACGCAGTATTTT. This codes for CASSPIVRGGGTDTQYF.

V gene TRBV24-1 combines with J gene TRBJ2-3; tentatively, D is TRBD2 (6 bases). Trimming left V 2 bases short and J 6 bases short, with 17 bases between. The CDR3 consists of 16 residues. CDR1 and CDR2 from the germline V gene are KGHDR and SFDVKD. The DNA for the CDR3 is TGTGCCACCAGTGATTCCGTGAGCCAGGGAGGCGATACGCAGTATTTT. As protein: CATSDSVSQGGDTQYF.

This clonotype was recorded many times. V is TRBV7-2 and J is TRBJ2-2; no clear D. The CDR3 is 13 amino acids. Germline values: CDR1 SGHTA, CDR2 FQGNSA. V was clipped by 6 bases and J by 2 bases, with 7 bases between them. The CDR3 sequence: CASSFANTGELFF. CDR3 sequence (DNA): TGTGCCAGCAGTTTTGCCAACACCGGGGAGCTGTTTTTT.

This clonotype has a handful of counts. The chain uses TRBV12-3 or TRBV12-4 and TRBJ2-7; 7 positions agree with TRBD1. The CDR3 sequence is 14 residues long. J lost 3 bases, V lost 6 bases, and 8 bases had no gene match. The CDR3 DNA reads as TGTGCCAGCAGCCGCTGGGACAGCCACTACGAGCAGTACTTC. The encoded protein is CASSRWDSHYEQYF.

The chain combines TRBV6-2 or TRBV6-3 with TRBJ1-1; D perhaps matches TRBD1 (6 bases). Germline CDR1 reads MNHEY; CDR2 reads SVGEGT. The CDR3 loop spans 14 amino acids. Between the trimmed V and J ends, which lost 2 bases and 7 bases, there was a span of 14 bases. For the CDR3, the DNA is TGTGCCAGCAGTTACCCCTTTCTGGACAGTGAAGCTTTCTTT. Encoded protein: CASSYPFLDSEAFF.

V is TRBV10-2 and J is TRBJ1-1; perhaps TRBD1 as D (5 bases). The CDR3 runs 12 residues. Trimming removed 7 bases at V and 4 bases at J, with 10 bases between. Germline V lookup: CDR1 WSHSY, CDR2 SAAADI. The CDR3 loop is CASTGGFTEAFF. The CDR3 DNA sequence: TGCGCCAGCACCGGGGGATTCACTGAAGCTTTCTTT.

The chain links TRBV7-2 to TRBJ2-4, with 8 bases identical to TRBD1. The J segment lost 5 bases and the V segment lost 3 bases, leaving 6 bases of the junction unmatched. Germline CDR1 is SGHTA and CDR2 is FQGNSA. The CDR3 is 15 residues long. For the CDR3, the DNA is TGTGCCAGCAGCTTTAGACAGGGGCCGCAAAACATTCAGTACTTC. Its protein is CASSFRQGPQNIQYF.

The J gene is TRBJ2-6, the V gene TRBV20-1; possibly TRBD1 for D (5 bases). V dropped 6 bases and J dropped 2 bases, with 11 bases sitting between them. This CDR3 is built from 14 residues. Germline-derived CDR1 and CDR2 are DFQATT and SNEGSKA (reference sequence). The CDR3 nucleotides read TGCAGTGCAAAGGGGTCCCCTGGGGCCAACGTCCTGACTTTC. Its protein product is CSAKGSPGANVLTF.

This clonotype has only a few counts. The chain couples TRBV25-1 to TRBJ1-5; TRBD1 matches 7 bases. The V and J ends lost 8 bases and 7 bases, in that order; junction bases with no gene match: 8. Per germline, CDR1 MGHDK and CDR2 SYGVNS. This CDR3 contains 13 residues. CDR3 sequence: CASETGRDQPQHF. The CDR3 coding sequence is TGTGCCAGCGAGACAGGGCGAGACCAGCCCCAGCATTTT.

The chain has TRBV9 and TRBJ2-7; 13 bases line up with TRBD2. The CDR3 is 16 amino acids. Germline CDR1 SGDLS, CDR2 YYNGEE. With V trimmed by 4 bases and J by 5 bases, 9 bases remained unmatched. This chain's CDR3 is CASSLELAGGIDEQYF. CDR3 coding DNA: TGTGCCAGCAGCCTTGAACTAGCGGGAGGGATCGACGAGCAGTACTTC.

This clonotype was seen more than once but under ten times. The gene calls are TRBV3-1 and TRBJ2-7; the D is unclear. V was shortened by 1 base and J by 7 bases, with 11 bases between the two germline ends. This CDR3 is built from 13 residues. Germline CDR1 is LGHDT and CDR2 is YNNKEL (reference sequence). CDR3 loop: CASSQVRVEEQYF. In nucleotides, the CDR3 is TGTGCCAGCAGCCAAGTCCGGGTAGAGGAGCAGTACTTC.

The rearrangement joins TRBV11-2 to TRBJ2-5, with 12 bases identical to TRBD1. This CDR3 comprises 16 residues. V lost 0 bases and J lost 3; bases outside the gene matches: 2. Germline V gene data show CDR1 as SGHAT and CDR2 as FQNNGV. CDR3 sequence: CASSLEGQGAKETQYF. CDR3 coding DNA: TGTGCCAGCAGCTTAGAGGGACAGGGGGCGAAAGAGACCCAGTACTTC.

This clonotype was observed many times. The V and J genes are TRBV4-2 and TRBJ2-1; 12 bases are a match to TRBD2. V lost 0 bases to trimming and J lost 9 bases; unmatched junction nucleotides: 3. Looked up from germline, CDR1 is LGHNA and CDR2 is YNFKEQ. CDR3 length: 15 residues. CDR3 nucleotides: TGTGCCAGCAGCCAAGAGCTAGCGGGAGGGCTTGAGCAGTTCTTC. Translating gives CASSQELAGGLEQFF.

This clonotype has only a few counts. This chain joins TRBV27 and TRBJ1-2, with D unclear. From germline, CDR1 is MNHEY and CDR2 SMNVEV (reference sequence). The CDR3 is 14 amino acids. Trimming removed 6 bases from V and 2 bases from J, with 13 bases in between. DNA of the CDR3: TGTGCCAGCAGAAATCCGGCTTCCAACTATGGCTACACCTTC. It encodes CASRNPASNYGYTF.

This sequence joins TRBV4-1 and TRBJ1-1; D is undetermined. Germline assignment: CDR1 MGHRA and CDR2 YSYEKL. Between the trimmed V and J ends, which lost 4 bases and 4 bases, there was a span of 13 bases. This CDR3 is built from 14 residues. CDR3 nucleotides: TGCGCCAGCAGCCGCCGCGAGATGGGCACTGAAGCTTTCTTT. This gives the protein CASSRREMGTEAFF.

This clonotype was seen many times. The CDR3 sequence: CASTPPGQGGEAFF. DNA of the CDR3: TGTGCCAGCACCCCTCCCGGCCAGGGAGGTGAAGCTTTCTTT. J is TRBJ1-1 and V is TRBV12-3 or TRBV12-4, with a possible D match to TRBD1 (5 bases). This CDR3 has 14 amino acids. Trimming cost V 7 bases and J 7 bases, with 19 bases left between them.

J is TRBJ2-3 and V is TRBV4-2, with D perhaps matching TRBD2 (6 bases). Per the germline V gene, CDR1 is LGHNA and CDR2 is YNFKEQ. The V gene lost 2 bases and the J gene lost 5 bases, with 14 bases spanning the gap. This CDR3 has 15 amino acids. As DNA, the CDR3 is TGTGCCAGCAGCCAACCGTGGGAGGAAGAAGATACGCAGTATTTT. This translates into CASSQPWEEEDTQYF.

This rearrangement joins TRBV6-4 to TRBJ2-1; 9 positions agree with TRBD1. The germline V gene has CDR1 MRHNA and CDR2 SNTAGT. V lost 2 bases and J lost 3; bases outside the gene matches: 8. CDR3 length: 17 amino acids. Here the CDR3 DNA reads TGTGCCAGCAGTGACCCCGAGGACAGGGGCGACTACAATGAGCAGTTCTTC. Translating gives CASSDPEDRGDYNEQFF.

The CDR3 region has the DNA TGTGCCAGCAGGGGAACGGGACAGACGTACTTC. It yields the protein CASRGTGQTYF. The J gene is TRBJ2-7, the V gene TRBV6-5, with TRBD1 matching 7 bases. The CDR3 contains 11 residues. The ends lost 6 bases at V and 12 bases at J; junction bases unmatched: 8. The germline V gene encodes CDR1 MNHEY and CDR2 SVGAGI.

The V call is TRBV2, the J call TRBJ2-2; D tentatively reads TRBD1 or TRBD2 (7 bases each). Trimming shortened V by 4 bases and J by 7 bases, and 13 bases separated the two germline ends. CDR1 and CDR2 (germline): SNHLY, FYNNEI. The CDR3 covers 14 residues. CDR3 nucleotides: TGTGCCAGCAGTGTCCAGGGGGACTACGGGGAGCTGTTTTTT. Translated: CASSVQGDYGELFF.

This clonotype has just a few counts. The chain links TRBV7-2 to TRBJ1-5; D is unclear. The CDR3 is 15 amino acids. Germline assignment: CDR1 SGHTA and CDR2 FQGNSA. Trimming took off 5 bases at V and 1 base at J, with 12 bases between the two ends. The CDR3 nucleotides read TGTGCCAGCAGCCCCTACACCACAAGCAATCAGCCCCAGCATTTT. This translates into CASSPYTTSNQPQHF.

In the case of this clonotype: No conserved phenylalanine or tryptophan ends this CDR3, so it is likely a read error. The chain carries TRBV6-8 and TRBJ2-3; D unclear. CDR3 length: 15 residues. Germline CDR1 MNHGY, CDR2 SAAAGT. Trimming cost V 6 bases and J 2 bases, with 15 bases left between them. The CDR3 reads CASRPRHSTTDTQYY. The CDR3, as DNA: TGTGCCAGCAGACCCCGACACTCTACCACAGATACGCAGTATTAT.

This clonotype was seen many times. The rearrangement joins TRBV6-2 or TRBV6-3 to TRBJ2-2, with D possibly being TRBD1 (6 bases). Looked up from germline, CDR1 is MNHEY and CDR2 is SVGEGT. This CDR3 has 14 residues. Trimming pared 5 bases from V and 5 bases from J, leaving 12 bases between. The CDR3: CASSMSGQTGELFF. The DNA for the CDR3 is TGTGCCAGCAGTATGTCCGGACAGACCGGGGAGCTGTTTTTT.